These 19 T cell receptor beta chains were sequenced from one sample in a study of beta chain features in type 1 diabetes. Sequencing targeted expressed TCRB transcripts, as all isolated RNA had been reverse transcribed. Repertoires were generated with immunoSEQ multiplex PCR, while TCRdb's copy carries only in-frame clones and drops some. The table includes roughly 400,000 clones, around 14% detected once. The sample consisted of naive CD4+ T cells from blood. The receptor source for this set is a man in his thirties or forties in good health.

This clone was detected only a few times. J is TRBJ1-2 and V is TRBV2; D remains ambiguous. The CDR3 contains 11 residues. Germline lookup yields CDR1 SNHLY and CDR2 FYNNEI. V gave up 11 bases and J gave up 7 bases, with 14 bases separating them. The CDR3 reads CAQLQGGGYTF. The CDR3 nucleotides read TGTGCCCAGCTCCAAGGCGGTGGCTACACCTTC.

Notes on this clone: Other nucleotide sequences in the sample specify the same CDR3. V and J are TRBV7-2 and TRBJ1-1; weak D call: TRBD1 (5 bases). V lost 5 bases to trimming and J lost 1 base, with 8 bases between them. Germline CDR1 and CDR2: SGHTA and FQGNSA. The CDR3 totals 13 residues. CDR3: CASSLTGNTEAFF. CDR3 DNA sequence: TGTGCCAGCAGCCTTACAGGGAACACTGAAGCTTTCTTT.

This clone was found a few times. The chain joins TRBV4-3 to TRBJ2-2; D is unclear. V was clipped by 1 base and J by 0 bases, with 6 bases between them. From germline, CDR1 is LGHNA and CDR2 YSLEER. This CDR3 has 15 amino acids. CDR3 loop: CASSQGVTNTGELFF. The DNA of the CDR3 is TGCGCCAGCAGCCAAGGTGTGACGAACACCGGGGAGCTGTTTTTT.

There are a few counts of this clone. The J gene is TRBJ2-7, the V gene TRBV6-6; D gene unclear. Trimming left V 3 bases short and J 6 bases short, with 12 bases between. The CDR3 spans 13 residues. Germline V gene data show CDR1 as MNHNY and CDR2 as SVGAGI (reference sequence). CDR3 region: CASSYYRWFEQYV. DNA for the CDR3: TGTGCCAGCAGTTATTATCGGTGGTTCGAGCAGTACGTC.

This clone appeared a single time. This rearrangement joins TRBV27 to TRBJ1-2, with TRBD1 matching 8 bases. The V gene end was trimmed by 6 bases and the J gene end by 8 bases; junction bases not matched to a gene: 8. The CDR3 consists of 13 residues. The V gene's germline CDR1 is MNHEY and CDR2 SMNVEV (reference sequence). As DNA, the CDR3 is TGTGCCAGCAGACTGACAGGGGAAAGAGGCTACACCTTC. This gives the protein CASRLTGERGYTF.

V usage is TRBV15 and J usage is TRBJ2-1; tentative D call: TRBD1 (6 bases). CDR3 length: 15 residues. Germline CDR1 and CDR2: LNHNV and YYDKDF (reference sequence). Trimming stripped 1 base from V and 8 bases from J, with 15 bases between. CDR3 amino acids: CATSRGQVGSDEQFF. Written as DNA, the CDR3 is TGTGCCACCAGCAGAGGACAGGTCGGAAGCGATGAGCAGTTCTTC.

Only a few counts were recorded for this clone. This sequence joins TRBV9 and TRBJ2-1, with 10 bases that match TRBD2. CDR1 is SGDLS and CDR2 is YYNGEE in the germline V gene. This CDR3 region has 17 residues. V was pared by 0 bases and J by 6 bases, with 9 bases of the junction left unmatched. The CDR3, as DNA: TGTGCCAGCAGCGTAGACCCAGCGGGAGGGCTTCGCAATGAGCAGTTCTTC. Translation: CASSVDPAGGLRNEQFF.

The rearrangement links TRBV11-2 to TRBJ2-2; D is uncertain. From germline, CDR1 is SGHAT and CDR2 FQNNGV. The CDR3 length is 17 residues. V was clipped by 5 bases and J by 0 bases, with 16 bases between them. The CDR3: CASSPISYRPNTGELFF. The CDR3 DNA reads TGTGCCAGCAGCCCGATCTCGTACCGGCCGAACACCGGGGAGCTGTTTTTT.

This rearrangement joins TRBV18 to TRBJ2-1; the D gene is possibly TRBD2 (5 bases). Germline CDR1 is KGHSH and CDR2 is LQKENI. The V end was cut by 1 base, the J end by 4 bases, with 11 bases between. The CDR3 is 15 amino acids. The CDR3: CASSPLRRDYNEQFF. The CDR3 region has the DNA TGTGCCAGCTCACCACTGCGACGGGATTACAATGAGCAGTTCTTC.

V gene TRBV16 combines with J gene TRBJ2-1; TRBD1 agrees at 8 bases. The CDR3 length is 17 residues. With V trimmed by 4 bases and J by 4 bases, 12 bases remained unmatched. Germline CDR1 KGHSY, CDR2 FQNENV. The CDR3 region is CASSRSRPGTGYNEQFF. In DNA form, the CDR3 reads TGTGCCAGCAGCCGTTCACGGCCCGGGACAGGTTACAATGAGCAGTTCTTC.

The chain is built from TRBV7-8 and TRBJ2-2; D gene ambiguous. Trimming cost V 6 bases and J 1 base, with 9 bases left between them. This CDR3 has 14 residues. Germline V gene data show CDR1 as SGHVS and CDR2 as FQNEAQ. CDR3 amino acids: CASRSTQNTGELFF. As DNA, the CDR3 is TGTGCCAGCAGGTCGACACAGAACACCGGGGAGCTGTTTTTT. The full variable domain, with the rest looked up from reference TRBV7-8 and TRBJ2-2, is GAGVSQSPRYKVAKRGQDVALRCDPISGHVSLFWYQQALGQGPEFLTYFQNEAQLDKSGLPSDRFFAERPEGSVSTLKIQRTQQEDSAVYLCASRSTQNTGELFFGEGSRLTVL.

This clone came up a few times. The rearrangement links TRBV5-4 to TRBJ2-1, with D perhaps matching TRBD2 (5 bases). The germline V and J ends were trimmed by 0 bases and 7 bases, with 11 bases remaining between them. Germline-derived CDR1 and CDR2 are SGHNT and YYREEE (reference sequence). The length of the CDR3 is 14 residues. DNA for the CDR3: TGTGCCAGCAGCTTGGTCCGGACTGAGAATGAGCAGTTCTTC. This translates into CASSLVRTENEQFF.

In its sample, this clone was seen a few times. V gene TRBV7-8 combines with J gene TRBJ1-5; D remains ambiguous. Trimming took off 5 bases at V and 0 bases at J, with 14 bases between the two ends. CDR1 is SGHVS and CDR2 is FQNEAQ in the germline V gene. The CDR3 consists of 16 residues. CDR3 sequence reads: CASSPLAGISNQPQHF. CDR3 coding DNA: TGTGCCAGCAGCCCCTTGGCAGGTATTAGCAATCAGCCCCAGCATTTT.

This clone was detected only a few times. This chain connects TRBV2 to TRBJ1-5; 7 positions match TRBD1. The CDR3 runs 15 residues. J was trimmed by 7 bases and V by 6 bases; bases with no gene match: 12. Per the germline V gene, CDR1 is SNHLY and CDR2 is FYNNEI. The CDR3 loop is CASRGDRLESQPQHF. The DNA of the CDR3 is TGTGCCAGCAGGGGGGACAGACTCGAATCGCAGCCCCAGCATTTT.

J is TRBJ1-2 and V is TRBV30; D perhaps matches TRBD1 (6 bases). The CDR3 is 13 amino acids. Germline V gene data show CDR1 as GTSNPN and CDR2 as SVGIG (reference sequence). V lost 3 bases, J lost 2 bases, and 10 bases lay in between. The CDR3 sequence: CAWRQGSNYGYTF. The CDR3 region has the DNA TGTGCCTGGAGGCAGGGGTCAAACTATGGCTACACCTTC.

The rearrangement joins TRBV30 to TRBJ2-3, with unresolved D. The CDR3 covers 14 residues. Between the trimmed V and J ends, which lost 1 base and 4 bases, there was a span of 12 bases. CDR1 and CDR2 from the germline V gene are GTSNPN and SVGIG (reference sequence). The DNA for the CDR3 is TGTGCCTGGAGTGGGCGGCCCCGGCCAGATACGCAGTATTTT. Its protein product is CAWSGRPRPDTQYF.

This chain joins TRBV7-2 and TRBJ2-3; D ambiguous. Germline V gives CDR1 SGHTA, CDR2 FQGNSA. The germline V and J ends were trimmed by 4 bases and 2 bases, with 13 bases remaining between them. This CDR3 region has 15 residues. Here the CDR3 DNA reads TGTGCCAGCAGCTCCCCCCCTAGATACACAGATACGCAGTATTTT. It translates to CASSSPPRYTDTQYF.

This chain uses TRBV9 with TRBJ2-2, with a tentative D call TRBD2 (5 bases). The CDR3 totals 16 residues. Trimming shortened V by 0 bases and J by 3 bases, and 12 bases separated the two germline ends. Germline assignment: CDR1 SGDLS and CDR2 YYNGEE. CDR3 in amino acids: CASSVGLAEDTGELFF. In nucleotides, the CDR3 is TGTGCCAGCAGCGTAGGCTTGGCGGAGGACACCGGGGAGCTGTTTTTT.

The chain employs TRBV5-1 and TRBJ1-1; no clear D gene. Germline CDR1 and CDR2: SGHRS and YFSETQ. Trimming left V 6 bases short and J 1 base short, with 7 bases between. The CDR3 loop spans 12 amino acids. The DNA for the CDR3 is TGCGCCAGCATTGGTGGGAACACTGAAGCTTTCTTT. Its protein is CASIGGNTEAFF.